This TCR beta chain was obtained from a study of type 1 regulatory T cells. Graft donor-derived T-allo10 cells were described as host-alloantigen-specific, anergic, and alloantigen-specifically suppressive. V lost 6 bases and J lost 4; bases outside the gene matches: 8. The length of the CDR3 is 15 residues. Germline lookup yields CDR1 MNHEY and CDR2 SVGEGT. Using its own MiXCR run on the reads, TCRdb lists one record per CDR3 protein. The sample lists roughly 68,000 distinct CDR3 sequences; 63% were seen once. Comment on this clonotype: Its antigen is as yet unknown.

Material: cultured T cells, either the whole culture or a sorted T cell fraction (not recorded which). Subset noted: Tr1-enriched cell product generated in vitro against host alloantigens. The chain combines TRBV6-2 or TRBV6-3 with TRBJ1-2, with 10 bases lining up with TRBD1. The sequence was collected from a human donor in good health. As DNA, the CDR3 is TGTGCCAGCAGCCTATCGACAGGGGGCTCCTATGGCTACACCTTC. Residues: CASSLSTGGSYGYTF.